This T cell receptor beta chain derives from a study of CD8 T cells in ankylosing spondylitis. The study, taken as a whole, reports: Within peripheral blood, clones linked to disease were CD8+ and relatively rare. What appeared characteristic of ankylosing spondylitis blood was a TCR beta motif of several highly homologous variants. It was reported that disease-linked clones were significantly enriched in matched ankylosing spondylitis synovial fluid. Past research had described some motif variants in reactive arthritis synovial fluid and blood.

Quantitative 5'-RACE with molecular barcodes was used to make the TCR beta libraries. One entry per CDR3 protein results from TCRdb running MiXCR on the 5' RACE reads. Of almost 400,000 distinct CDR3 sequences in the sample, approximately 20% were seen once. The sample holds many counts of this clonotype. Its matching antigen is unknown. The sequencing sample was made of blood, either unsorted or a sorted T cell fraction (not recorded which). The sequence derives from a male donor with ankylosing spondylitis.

CDR3 sequence: CASSQTTGSYYEQYF. The CDR3 DNA is TGCGCCAGCAGCCAAACCACAGGGTCCTACTACGAGCAGTACTTC. The chain carries TRBV5-1 and TRBJ2-7, with TRBD1 as a possible D gene (6 bases). The V gene lost 4 bases and the J gene lost 3 bases, with 17 bases spanning the gap. Germline V gives CDR1 SGHRS, CDR2 YFSETQ. The CDR3 extends over 15 amino acids.